This T cell receptor beta chain was sequenced for a study of blood T cell repertoires in COVID-19. For the study at large: There were acute and convalescent COVID-19 samples, and they came from the United States, Italy and Spain. Nucleic acid was either cDNA or gDNA, and it came from T cells, B-cell-depleted T cells, or PBMCs.

As processed by the authors: For nucleated cells, counts were estimated from reference gene primer amplification. The repertoire was sequenced with immunoSEQ multiplex PCR; TCRdb's copy has only in-frame clones and lacks some. That table furnishes V, J and clone size, whereas the DNA furnished D and trimming. The sample yields around 170,000 clones, 70% to 90% seen once. Trimming took 10 bases from V and 1 from J, leaving 13 bases between them. The germline V gene encodes CDR1 MNHEY and CDR2 SVGAGI. CDR3 length: 14 residues. The chain recombines TRBV6-5 with TRBJ2-2; perhaps TRBD2 as D (7 bases). Sequences were obtained from peripheral blood. This TCR was sampled from a woman aged 25 to 45 with acute or convalescent COVID-19. The CDR3 loop is CATSGGGNTGELFF. The CDR3, as DNA: TGTGCCACCTCGGGGGGCGGGAACACCGGGGAGCTGTTTTTT.